This TCR beta chain was captured by sequencing in a study of Tregs in tolerant kidney transplant recipients. Study details: Recipients received nonmyeloablative bone marrow transplants from related graft donors, with transient mixed chimerism.

As for this clone: Its target is unknown.

The CDR3 is 15 amino acids. Germline CDR1 is GTSNPN and CDR2 is SVGIG (reference sequence). Trimming stripped 1 base from V and 5 bases from J, with 18 bases between. Thawed PBMCs were FACS-sorted into unstimulated CD4+CD25+CD127- regulatory T cells, CD4+CD25- non-regulatory cells, CD4 and CD8 cells. Study-wide results and caveats: Validation in larger populations is needed because few patients were studied. Nucleotide sequences could not be compared across some patients' samples due to primer changes.

Sequencing was performed with immunoSEQ multiplex PCR; in TCRdb, only in-frame clones are kept and a portion is missing. Among about 64,000 clones listed, 95% to 98% were seen once. The clonotype originates from a human donor who received a combined kidney and bone marrow transplant. The specimen comprised Tregs from blood, sampled before the transplant. The chain employs TRBV30 and TRBJ2-7; maybe TRBD2 (7 bases). The CDR3 coding sequence is TGTGCCTGGAGTGGGGGCCGGGGGGCACTGGACGAGCAGTACTTC. It yields the protein CAWSGGRGALDEQYF.